The 3 T cell receptor beta chains listed next were all sequenced from one sample in a study of CD8 T cells in Susac syndrome. RNA, at 0.5 to 1 ug, was reverse transcribed with random hexamers. Each CDR3 protein gets one entry after TCRdb re-called the immunoSEQ multiplex PCR reads with MiXCR. The table includes about 150,000 distinct CDR3 sequences, less than 97% detected once. The sequenced material came from CD8+ T cells from PBMCs. Receptors were obtained from a human donor with multiple sclerosis.

This clonotype was seen a single time. This chain links TRBV29-1 with TRBJ1-2, with TRBD1 as a possible D gene (6 bases). Trimming took 2 bases from V and 2 from J, leaving 18 bases between them. The length of the CDR3 is 16 residues. CDR1 and CDR2 (germline): SQVTM, ANQGSEA. CDR3 protein: CSVECEGGTLNYGYTF. The DNA of the CDR3 is TGCAGCGTTGAATGCGAGGGGGGGACGTTGAACTATGGCTACACCTTC.

This rearrangement joins TRBV7-9 to TRBJ2-7; 7 bases align to TRBD2. CDR3 length: 16 residues. V shed 1 base and J 0 bases; nucleotides not matched to a gene: 6. Germline V gene lookup returns CDR1 SEHNR and CDR2 FQNEAQ (reference sequence). CDR3 sequence: CASSLVGGGSSYEQYF. The CDR3 bases are TGTGCCAGCAGCTTAGTCGGCGGGGGAAGCTCCTACGAGCAGTACTTC. Full variable domain (missing parts from reference TRBV7-9 and TRBJ2-7): DTGVSQNPRHKITKRGQNVTFRCDPISEHNRLYWYRQTLGQGPEFLTYFQNEAQLEKSRLLSDRFSAERPKGSFSTLEIQRTEQGDSAMYLCASSLVGGGSSYEQYFGPGTRLTVT.

This chain uses TRBV2 with TRBJ2-5; maybe TRBD2 (7 bases). V lost 2 bases and J 7 bases, leaving 23 bases between the germline ends. The CDR3 extends over 17 amino acids. Germline V gene data show CDR1 as SNHLY and CDR2 as FYNNEI. The CDR3 spells CASSELTGGPNQLTQYF. Written as DNA, the CDR3 is TGTGCCAGCAGTGAACTCACCGGGGGGCCTAACCAACTGACCCAGTACTTC. The full variable domain, with the rest looked up from reference TRBV2 and TRBJ2-5, is EPEVTQTPSHQVTQMGQEVILRCVPISNHLYFYWYRQILGQKVEFLVSFYNNEISEKSEIFDDQFSVERPDGSNFTLKIRSTKLEDSAMYFCASSELTGGPNQLTQYFGPGTRLLVL.